These 4 T cell receptor beta chains share one sample of origin, sequenced in a study of T cell responses to AZD1222 COVID-19 vaccine. Sequencing used immunoSEQ multiplex PCR; TCRdb keeps in-frame clones, though not all of them. The data contain roughly 200,000 clones, roughly nine tenths of them singletons. The material was peripheral blood, obtained 28 days after the second AZD1222 dose. The receptor source for this set is an adult who received the AZD1222 COVID-19 vaccine.

The rearrangement joins TRBV6-2 or TRBV6-3 to TRBJ2-5; 12 bases are a match to TRBD1. Germline trimming cut 5 bases from V and 7 bases from J; bases unmatched to any gene: 5. Germline-derived CDR1 and CDR2 are MNHEY and SVGEGT. The CDR3 runs to 14 residues. The CDR3 nucleotides are TGTGCCAGCAGTGGGACAGGGGGCTTTGGGACCCAGTACTTC. This gives the protein CASSGTGGFGTQYF.

This clone was recorded a few times. This chain joins TRBV11-3 and TRBJ2-2; 10 bases agree with TRBD2. Germline CDR1 reads SGHNT; CDR2 reads YENEEA. This CDR3 is 16 amino acids long. The V and J ends lost 5 bases and 1 base, in that order; junction bases with no gene match: 4. CDR3 coding DNA: TGTGCCAGCAGCGGAACTAGCGGGAAGAACACCGGGGAGCTGTTTTTT. This codes for CASSGTSGKNTGELFF.

V is TRBV6-2 or TRBV6-3 and J is TRBJ1-1; 7 nucleotides agree with TRBD1. The CDR3 is 13 amino acids. The J segment lost 8 bases and the V segment lost 5 bases, leaving 8 bases of the junction unmatched. Germline CDR1 is MNHEY and CDR2 is SVGEGT. The CDR3 bases are TGTGCCAGCAGTAGAACAGGGGACTCGGAAGCTTTCTTT. Amino acids: CASSRTGDSEAFF.

The genes are TRBV10-3 and TRBJ2-3; 7 positions agree with TRBD2. V trimming: 6 bases; J trimming: 3 bases; junction bases outside the gene matches: 3. The CDR3 runs 13 residues. CDR1 is ENHRY and CDR2 is SYGVKD in the germline V gene. Here the CDR3 reads CAIRAGGTDTQYF. The DNA for the CDR3 is TGTGCCATCAGAGCCGGGGGGACAGATACGCAGTATTTT.